The subject of this entry is one T cell receptor beta chain. Its recognized antigen is unknown. The record has no base qualities; no much larger clone is one base away. Trimming accounts for 4 bases at V and 7 bases at J, while the number of junction bases matched to no gene is 11. From cysteine to phenylalanine, the CDR3 is 15 amino acids long. The DNA shown is the 45-base CDR3, in frame from base 1. CDR1 and CDR2 are drawn from the germline V gene (reference sequence): DFQATT, SNEGSKA. This entry belongs to a study of CD8 T cells in ankylosing spondylitis (TCRdb year 2017). Looking at the study overall: T cell receptor beta repertoires were profiled in healthy donors and ankylosing spondylitis patients so that disease-linked TCR variants could be found. Samples of peripheral blood were taken, and for ankylosing spondylitis patients, synovial fluid was collected as well. The full study cohort comprised 25 ankylosing spondylitis patients and approximately 100 healthy donors.

Study-wide findings and limitations: Some motif variants were previously reported in synovial fluid and blood of reactive arthritis patients, suggesting common disease-initiation mechanisms. The disease-linked clones had a CD8+ phenotype and were found at relatively low frequencies in peripheral blood. Blood from ankylosing spondylitis patients appeared to be characterized by a TCR beta motif made up of about 8 highly homologous amino acid variants. Significant enrichment of the disease-linked clones was reported in matched synovial fluid samples from ankylosing spondylitis patients.

The data were produced on an Illumina HiSeq 2500. Quantitative 5'-RACE with molecular barcodes was the method used to prepare the TCR beta libraries. The authors processed their data as follows. A new computational method, built on a probabilistic model of VDJ rearrangement, was used to identify disease-linked TCR variants. TCRdb redid the processing of the public reads, applying fastp at Q25 and MiXCR, and retained in-frame beta chains. A single entry per CDR3 protein holds the most common genes and DNA from its merged rows. It is TCRdb's table, rather than the study itself, that gives the V and J calls and clone size. The sample data list about 140,000 distinct CDR3 sequences, and roughly 10% of these were observed just once. The ten largest make up roughly 4% of the sample.

This sequence uses TRBV20-1 and TRBJ2-1; the central 9 bases match TRBD2. The sequence derives from a female donor with ankylosing spondylitis or in good health (not recorded which). Sample: blood, either unsorted or a sorted T cell fraction (not recorded which). The sequenced DNA is TGCAGTGCTATAGGGCGGCGGGGGGGCCAGAATGAGCAGTTCTTC. This is translated as CSAIGRRGGQNEQFF.